The clone carrying this T cell receptor beta chain was found a few times. Germline lookup yields CDR1 LNHDA and CDR2 SQIVND (reference sequence). The CDR3 sequence is 13 residues long. These data are taken from a study of blood T cell repertoires in COVID-19. Whole-study context: Samples taken during acute and convalescent COVID-19 were collected in the United States, Italy and Spain. T cells, B-cell-depleted T cells, or PBMCs supplied cDNA or gDNA.

Original processing notes: Estimation of nucleated cell counts was performed using reference gene primer amplification. Here immunoSEQ multiplex PCR was the method, and the copy in TCRdb shows in-frame clones only, minus some. That table furnishes V, J and clone size, whereas the DNA furnished D and trimming. The data contain 150,000 to 200,000 clones, around four fifths of them seen just once; the ten biggest clones take up approximately 5.4%. Sequenced: peripheral blood. The TCR comes from a woman in her twenties or thirties with acute or convalescent COVID-19. This chain connects TRBV19 to TRBJ2-2; weak D call: TRBD1 (6 bases). CDR3 region: CAYRDMNTGELFF. DNA for the CDR3: TGTGCTTACAGGGATATGAACACCGGGGAGCTGTTTTTT.